This TCR beta chain was sequenced for a study of regulatory T cells in long-lasting Graves disease. This clonotype was seen many times. The antigen is undetermined. Study-level results: Those with persistent disease had in common more public clonotypes (around 2,700) than new patients (roughly 1,000). The analysis examined peripheral blood only and excluded thyroid tissue.

Library construction for TCR beta used iRepertoire HTBI primers and Arm-PCR of CDR3 regions. TCRdb used MiXCR to reprocess the multiplex PCR reads, holding one entry per CDR3 protein. The profile shows 540,000 or so distinct CDR3 sequences, 13% of them singletons. Time point indicated: newly diagnosed GD, antithyroid drugs for less than 3 months. Preparation of the TCR library used RNA extracted from PBMCs. This sample was also put to use in a study of T cells in Graves' hyperthyroidism and ophthalmopathy. Turning to that study: For the diagnoses, clinical symptoms, serum thyroxine and TRAb, thyroid ultrasound and orbital computed tomography were used.

Sequenced here: peripheral blood mononuclear cells (PBMCs), sampled at new diagnosis, from a patient treated with antithyroid drugs. The clonotype comes from a man aged 30-40 years with Graves disease.

The CDR3 loop reads CASSPRTGSVEKLFF. CDR3 nucleotide sequence: TGCGCCAGCAGCCCAAGGACAGGTTCTGTTGAAAAACTGTTTTTT. The chain uses TRBV5-1 and TRBJ1-4, with 7 bases that match TRBD1. After removal of 4 bases from V and 7 bases from J, the junction contained 10 bases not matched to a gene. CDR3 length: 15 amino acids. Germline V CDR1 and CDR2: SGHRS, YFSETQ.